Following are 30 T cell receptor beta chains from one sample sequenced in a study of T cells expressing NK-cell markers. TCRdb re-called the 5' RACE reads and shows each CDR3 protein once, DNA omitted. The sample totals 440,000 or so distinct CDR3 sequences. The sequenced sample consisted of blood T cells: a sorted CD56 or NKG2C T cell subset, CD4+ or CD8+ T cells, or bulk PBMC T cells (not recorded which). The receptors were sampled from a woman between 18 and 70 years old in good health.

The rearrangement links TRBV27 to TRBJ2-1. This CDR3 is 14 amino acids long. CDR1 and CDR2 from the germline V gene are MNHEY and SMNVEV (reference sequence). The CDR3: CASSFRQDYNEQFF.

The chain recombines TRBV12-3 or TRBV12-4 with TRBJ2-3. This CDR3 comprises 15 residues. CDR3 region: CASSLDPVSTDTQYF.

CDR3 sequence reads: CASSLAGGVMGDTQYF. The chain has TRBV7-2 and TRBJ2-3; no DNA is available, so the TRBD1 call from TCRdb remains unchecked. Germline CDR1 SGHTA, CDR2 FQGNSA. The CDR3 is 16 residues long.

This chain joins TRBV6-6 and TRBJ2-3. Germline CDR1 is MNHNY and CDR2 is SVGAGI (reference sequence). This CDR3 has 12 amino acids. The CDR3 sequence: CASSYWSDTQYF.

The chain carries TRBV19 and TRBJ2-1. CDR3 length: 15 amino acids. The germline CDR1 and CDR2 sequences are LNHDA and SQIVND (reference sequence). The CDR3 loop is CASSVLAEISNEQFF.

The CDR3: CASSYPDPQQYF. The chain carries TRBV6-2 or TRBV6-3 and TRBJ2-7; TCRdb proposes TRBD1, but this gene call is untestable without DNA. CDR1 is MNHEY, CDR2 SVGEGT, per germline. The CDR3 totals 12 residues.

The V call is TRBV20-1, the J call TRBJ1-5; TCRdb's D call of TRBD1 is untestable without DNA. This CDR3 is 12 amino acids long. Per germline, CDR1 DFQATT and CDR2 SNEGSKA (reference sequence). The CDR3 loop is CSASPQAQPQHF.

The rearrangement joins TRBV7-2 to TRBJ2-5. The CDR3 sequence is 13 residues long. Germline values: CDR1 SGHTA, CDR2 FQGNSA. The CDR3 loop reads CASSQSREETQYF.

The V call is TRBV11-2, the J call TRBJ2-1. Germline-derived CDR1 and CDR2 are SGHAT and FQNNGV. CDR3 length: 13 amino acids. The CDR3 here is CASSFTVYNEQFF.

The V gene is TRBV6-1, the J gene TRBJ1-1. CDR3 length: 12 amino acids. Germline CDR1 reads MNHNS; CDR2 reads SASEGT. CDR3 residues: CASSEGSSEAFF.

The CDR3 protein is CASSLGHPAYNSPLHF. The rearrangement links TRBV12-3 or TRBV12-4 to TRBJ1-6; there is no DNA to check the TCRdb D call of TRBD1. The CDR3 has 16 amino acids.

This chain connects TRBV20-1 to TRBJ2-7; with no DNA, the TCRdb D assignment of TRBD1 cannot be verified. The CDR3 consists of 13 residues. Per germline, CDR1 DFQATT and CDR2 SNEGSKA (reference sequence). CDR3 loop: CSARIARGDEQYF.

The chain carries TRBV4-3 and TRBJ2-5; TCRdb calls TRBD1, which cannot be checked without DNA. CDR1 is LGHNA and CDR2 is YSLEER in the germline V gene. This CDR3 comprises 16 residues. The chain's CDR3 is CASSQTQGLVGETQYF.

This chain connects TRBV7-3 to TRBJ2-7; as DNA is missing, the TRBD1 call by TCRdb cannot be tested. This CDR3 has 16 residues. Germline V gene lookup returns CDR1 SGHTA and CDR2 FQGTGA. The CDR3 reads CASSLGTRQGGTEQYF.

The rearrangement joins TRBV25-1 to TRBJ1-3; TCRdb reports TRBD1, a call that lacks DNA to check it against. In germline, CDR1 is MGHDK, CDR2 SYGVNS. CDR3 length: 15 residues. The CDR3: CASSADRGSGNTIYF.

This chain connects TRBV7-7 to TRBJ2-1; checking the TCRdb D call of TRBD2 is not possible without DNA. The CDR3 spans 15 residues. Germline loops: CDR1 SSHAT, CDR2 FNYEAQ (reference sequence). CDR3 amino acids: CASSFQLAGDNEQFF.

V and J are TRBV20-1 and TRBJ2-7. Germline assignment: CDR1 DFQATT and CDR2 SNEGSKA (reference sequence). This CDR3 has 11 residues. CDR3 region: CSARGTSEQYF.

This chain uses TRBV6-2 or TRBV6-3 with TRBJ2-4. The length of the CDR3 is 11 residues. Per germline, CDR1 MNHEY and CDR2 SVGEGT. CDR3 in amino acids: CASSRWGIQYF.

V and J are TRBV3-1 and TRBJ1-3; lacking DNA, the TRBD1 call made by TCRdb goes unchecked. Germline-derived CDR1 and CDR2 are LGHDT and YNNKEL (reference sequence). The CDR3 spans 16 residues. The CDR3 sequence: CASSHLGGSSGNTIYF.

The chain uses TRBV12-3 or TRBV12-4 and TRBJ1-5; without DNA, the TCRdb call of TRBD1 cannot be checked. The CDR3 is made up of 14 amino acids. Here the CDR3 reads CASSWGRVNQPQHF.

J is TRBJ1-6 and V is TRBV6-5; TCRdb proposes TRBD1, but this gene call is untestable without DNA. CDR3 length equals 15 residues. Germline V gene data show CDR1 as MNHEY and CDR2 as SVGAGI. The CDR3 sequence is CASSYSEKGNSPLHF.

This CDR3 reads CSVPDVLAGRRNTQYF. The chain combines TRBV29-1 with TRBJ2-3; TCRdb's D call, TRBD2, is unchecked because there is no DNA. The germline V gene has CDR1 SQVTM and CDR2 ANQGSEA. This CDR3 is built from 16 residues.

J is TRBJ2-3 and V is TRBV6-2 or TRBV6-3. This CDR3 is 12 amino acids long. The germline V gene has CDR1 MNHEY and CDR2 SVGEGT. The CDR3 sequence: CASSYSSNTQYF.

The CDR3 loop reads CATPLAGGSQFF. V gene TRBV14 combines with J gene TRBJ2-1; TCRdb outputs TRBD2, but without DNA this stays unchecked. Germline V gene lookup returns CDR1 SGHDN and CDR2 FVKESK. The CDR3 runs 12 residues.

This sequence joins TRBV12-3 or TRBV12-4 and TRBJ2-2. The CDR3 consists of 14 residues. This chain's CDR3 is CASSLPTNTGELFF.

V is TRBV7-6 and J is TRBJ1-4. CDR3 length: 16 residues. Germline loops: CDR1 SGHVS, CDR2 FNYEAQ. CDR3 region: CASSTSVEATNEKLFF.

The V call is TRBV19, the J call TRBJ1-1. This CDR3 has 16 residues. Germline-derived CDR1 and CDR2 are LNHDA and SQIVND (reference sequence). The CDR3 region is CASSIPSHGGGQEAFF.

J is TRBJ2-4 and V is TRBV7-2; the D gene TCRdb calls, TRBD1, cannot be checked with no DNA. Looked up from germline, CDR1 is SGHTA and CDR2 is FQGNSA. The length of the CDR3 is 16 residues. This CDR3 reads CASSPGQDIAKNIQYF. The variable domain in full, completed from reference TRBV7-2 and TRBJ2-4, reads GAGVSQSPSNKVTEKGKDVELRCDPISGHTALYWYRQSLGQGLEFLIYFQGNSAPDKSGLPSDRFSAERTGGSVSTLTIQRTQQEDSAVYLCASSPGQDIAKNIQYFGAGTRLSVL.

The J gene is TRBJ1-4, the V gene TRBV12-3 or TRBV12-4; TCRdb's assignment of TRBD1 cannot be checked, as there is no DNA. This CDR3 spans 14 amino acids. CDR3 amino acids: CASSLGTDNEKLFF.

This chain uses TRBV18 with TRBJ2-7; TCRdb calls TRBD1, which cannot be checked without DNA. This CDR3 spans 16 amino acids. Germline lookup yields CDR1 KGHSH and CDR2 LQKENI. CDR3 protein: CASSPLTGGSFYEQYF.